This T cell receptor beta chain was identified in a study of T cell changes during pregnancy in multiple sclerosis. The data were produced by immunoSEQ multiplex PCR, yet TCRdb's version contains in-frame clones alone and is incomplete. The table includes 30,000 to 45,000 clones, 91% detected once. The V and J ends lost 4 bases and 3 bases respectively, with 16 bases between them. Germline assignment: CDR1 MNHEY and CDR2 SMNVEV (reference sequence). The CDR3 has 15 residues. The material sequenced was CD8+ T cells from peripheral blood mononuclear cells, taken before pregnancy. The chain carries TRBV27 and TRBJ2-7; D call uncertain. The clonotype originates from a female donor with multiple sclerosis, enrolled in a pregnancy study. The CDR3 coding sequence is TGTGCCAGCAGTTACACCCCCTTCACCAGCTACGAGCAGTACTTC. Translating it yields CASSYTPFTSYEQYF.